This T cell receptor beta chain stems from a study of T cells in Graves' hyperthyroidism and ophthalmopathy. Researchers took RNA transcripts and amplified the TCR beta CDR3 regions from them. Initially, a first-round RT-PCR of the TCR CDR3 employed the HTBI primer set. In TCRdb, the multiplex PCR reads were re-called with MiXCR into one record per CDR3 protein. The sample records approximately 600,000 distinct CDR3 sequences, 15% to 20% being singletons. The junction had 8 bases not matched to a gene; V was cut back by 3 bases and J by 5 bases. CDR1 and CDR2 from the germline V gene are SGHRS and YFSETQ. The CDR3 extends over 14 amino acids. Across 18 months, stable Graves' hyperthyroidism was marked by no progression to ophthalmopathy. Not enrolled were patients with uncontrolled infection, other autoimmune disease, pregnancy or lactation. Clinical symptoms, serum thyroxine, TRAb, thyroid ultrasound and orbital computed tomography informed diagnoses. PBMCs were collected from an approximately 9 ml volume of fresh peripheral blood.

This clonotype showed up just a few times. This rearrangement joins TRBV5-1 to TRBJ2-7; TRBD2 matches at 7 bases. The sample was blood. This clonotype was sampled from a woman younger than 45 with Graves' hyperthyroidism. This CDR3 reads CASSSPGGRNEQYF. CDR3 in DNA: TGCGCCAGCAGCTCCCCGGGCGGGAGAAACGAGCAGTACTTC.